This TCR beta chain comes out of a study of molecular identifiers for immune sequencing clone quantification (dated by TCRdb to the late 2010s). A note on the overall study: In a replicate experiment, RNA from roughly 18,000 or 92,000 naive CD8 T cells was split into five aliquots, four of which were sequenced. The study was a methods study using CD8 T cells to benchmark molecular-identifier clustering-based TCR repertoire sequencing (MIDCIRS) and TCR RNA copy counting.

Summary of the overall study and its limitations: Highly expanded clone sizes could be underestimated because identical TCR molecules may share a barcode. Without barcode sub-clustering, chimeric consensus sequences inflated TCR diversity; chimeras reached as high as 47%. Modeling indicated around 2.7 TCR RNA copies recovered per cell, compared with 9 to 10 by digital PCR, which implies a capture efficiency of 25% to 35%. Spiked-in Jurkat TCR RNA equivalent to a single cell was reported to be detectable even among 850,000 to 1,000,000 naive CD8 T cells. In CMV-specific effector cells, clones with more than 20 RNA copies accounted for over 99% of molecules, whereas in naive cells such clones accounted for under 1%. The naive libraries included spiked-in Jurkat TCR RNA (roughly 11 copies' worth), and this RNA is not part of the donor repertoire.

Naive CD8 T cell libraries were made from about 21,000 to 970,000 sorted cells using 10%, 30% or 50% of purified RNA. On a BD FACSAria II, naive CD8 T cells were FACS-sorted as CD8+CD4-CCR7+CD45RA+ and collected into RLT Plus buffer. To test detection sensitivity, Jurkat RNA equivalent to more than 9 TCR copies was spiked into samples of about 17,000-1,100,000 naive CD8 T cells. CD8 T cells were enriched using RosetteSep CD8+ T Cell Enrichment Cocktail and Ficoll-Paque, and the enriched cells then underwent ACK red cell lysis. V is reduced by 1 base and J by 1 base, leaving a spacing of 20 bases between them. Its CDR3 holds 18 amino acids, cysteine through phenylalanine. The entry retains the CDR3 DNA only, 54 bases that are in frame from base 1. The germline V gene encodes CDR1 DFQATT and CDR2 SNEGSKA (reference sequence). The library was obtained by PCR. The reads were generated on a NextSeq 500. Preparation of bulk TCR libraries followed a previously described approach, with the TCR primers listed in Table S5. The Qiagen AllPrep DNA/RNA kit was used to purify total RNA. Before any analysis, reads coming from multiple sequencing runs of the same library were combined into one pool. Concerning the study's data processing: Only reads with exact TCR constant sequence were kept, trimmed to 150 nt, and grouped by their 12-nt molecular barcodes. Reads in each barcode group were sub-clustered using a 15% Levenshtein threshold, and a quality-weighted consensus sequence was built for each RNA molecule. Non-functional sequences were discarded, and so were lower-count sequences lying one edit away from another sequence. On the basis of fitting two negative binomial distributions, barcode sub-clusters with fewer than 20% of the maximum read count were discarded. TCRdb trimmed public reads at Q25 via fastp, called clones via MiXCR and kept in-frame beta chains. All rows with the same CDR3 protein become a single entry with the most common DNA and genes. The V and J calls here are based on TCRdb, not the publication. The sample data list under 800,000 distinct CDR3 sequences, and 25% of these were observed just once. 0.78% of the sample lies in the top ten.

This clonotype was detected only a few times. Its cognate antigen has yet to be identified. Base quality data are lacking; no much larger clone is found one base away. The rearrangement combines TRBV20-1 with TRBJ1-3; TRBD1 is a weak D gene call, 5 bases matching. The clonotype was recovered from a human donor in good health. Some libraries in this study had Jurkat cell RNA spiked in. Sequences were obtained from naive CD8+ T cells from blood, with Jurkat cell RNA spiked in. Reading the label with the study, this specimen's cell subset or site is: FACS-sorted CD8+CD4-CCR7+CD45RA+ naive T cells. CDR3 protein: CSARGWDPTSTSGNTIYF. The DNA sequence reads TGCAGTGCTAGAGGTTGGGACCCAACCAGTACGTCTGGAAACACCATATATTTT.